These 22 T cell receptor beta chains were sequenced from one sample in a study of HIV-infected patients and healthy controls. Each CDR3 protein is one row after TCRdb ran MiXCR on the 5' RACE reads. The sample carries 60,000 to 75,000 distinct CDR3 sequences, about 17% recorded once. The sequenced sample was CD4+ T cells from blood. The receptors were gathered from a human donor in good health.

The rearrangement joins TRBV19 to TRBJ1-5; D gene uncertain. Trimming removed 5 bases at V and 6 bases at J, with 17 bases between. The CDR3 is made up of 15 amino acids. Per the germline V gene, CDR1 is LNHDA and CDR2 is SQIVND (reference sequence). CDR3 DNA: TGTGCCAGTAGTCGAATCGGGAACGGAGTTCAGCCCCAGCATTTT. It codes for CASSRIGNGVQPQHF.

CDR3: CASSPRRGPGGNEQFF. DNA for the CDR3: TGTGCCAGCAGCCCCCGCCGGGGGCCCGGCGGCAATGAGCAGTTCTTC. The chain carries TRBV11-2 and TRBJ2-1; tentatively, D is TRBD1 or TRBD2 (6 bases each). Germline lookup yields CDR1 SGHAT and CDR2 FQNNGV. The CDR3 extends over 16 amino acids. Trimming took 5 bases from V and 6 from J, leaving 20 bases between them.

On this clonotype itself: A read error may explain this, as a much larger clone is one base away. The CDR3 nucleotides are TGTGCCAGCAGTTTCATGGGGAATAGCAATCAGCCCCAGCATTTT. Translation: CASSFMGNSNQPQHF. The chain uses TRBV12-3 or TRBV12-4 and TRBJ1-5, with D uncertain. V lost 3 bases and J lost 0, with 9 bases in between. This CDR3 spans 15 amino acids.

V and J are TRBV7-9 and TRBJ2-1; D is perhaps TRBD1 (6 bases). Trimming pared 2 bases from V and 5 bases from J, leaving 13 bases between. The CDR3 runs 15 residues. The germline CDR1 and CDR2 sequences are SEHNR and FQNEAQ (reference sequence). CDR3 sequence (DNA): TGTGCCAGCAGCTTATTAACAGGGCAAAACAATGAGCAGTTCTTC. It translates to CASSLLTGQNNEQFF.

This clonotype was seen a handful of times. This sequence joins TRBV3-1 and TRBJ1-1, with D unclear. Trimming stripped 1 base from V and 1 base from J, with 10 bases between. The CDR3 runs to 15 residues. The germline V gene has CDR1 LGHDT and CDR2 YNNKEL (reference sequence). The CDR3 loop is CASSQGQTSNTEAFF. The CDR3 nucleotides are TGTGCCAGCAGCCAAGGACAAACCTCGAACACTGAAGCTTTCTTT.

The chain is built from TRBV7-2 and TRBJ1-2; D is undetermined. This CDR3 has 14 residues. V lost 1 base, J lost 4 bases, and 10 bases lay in between. Per germline, CDR1 SGHTA and CDR2 FQGNSA. This CDR3 is CASSLDWLSYGYTF. In nucleotides, the CDR3 is TGTGCCAGCAGCTTAGACTGGTTATCCTATGGCTACACCTTC. Supplemented by reference TRBV7-2 and TRBJ1-2, the full variable domain reads GAGVSQSPSNKVTEKGKDVELRCDPISGHTALYWYRQSLGQGLEFLIYFQGNSAPDKSGLPSDRFSAERTGGSVSTLTIQRTQQEDSAVYLCASSLDWLSYGYTFGSGTRLTVV.

This sequence joins TRBV12-3 or TRBV12-4 and TRBJ1-5; 7 nucleotides line up with TRBD1. CDR3 size: 16 residues. J was trimmed by 2 bases and V by 5 bases; bases with no gene match: 9. The CDR3 reads CASSLSWTGGNQPQHF. The CDR3 DNA reads as TGTGCCAGCAGTCTCTCCTGGACAGGAGGCAATCAGCCCCAGCATTTT.

This clonotype was picked up a small number of times. The V and J genes are TRBV20-1 and TRBJ2-3; no reliable D call. Germline CDR1 DFQATT, CDR2 SNEGSKA (reference sequence). The CDR3 sequence is 15 residues long. V shed 0 bases and J shed 4 bases, with 14 bases lying between them. The CDR3 protein is CSARERDFFADTQYF. DNA for the CDR3: TGCAGTGCTAGAGAAAGAGACTTTTTTGCAGATACGCAGTATTTT.

The gene calls are TRBV28 and TRBJ2-7; 10 nucleotides match TRBD1. Germline V gene sequence: CDR1 MDHEN, CDR2 SYDVKM. CDR3 length equals 15 residues. Trimming at V came to 2 bases and at J to 7 bases, leaving 8 bases not matched to a gene. In DNA, the CDR3 is TGTGCCAGCAGTTTACCAGGGACAGGGGTCGGGGAGCAGTACTTC. The encoded protein is CASSLPGTGVGEQYF.

This clonotype was recorded a few times. The V call is TRBV6-2 or TRBV6-3, the J call TRBJ2-5; no reliable D call. Looked up from germline, CDR1 is MNHEY and CDR2 is SVGEGT. CDR3 length: 14 residues. Trimming stripped 6 bases from V and 5 bases from J, with 16 bases between. The CDR3 is CASRDHDPPETQYF. The CDR3 region has the DNA TGTGCCAGCAGGGATCATGACCCCCCGGAGACCCAGTACTTC.

The rearrangement links TRBV7-2 to TRBJ2-5; D gene ambiguous. The CDR3 is made up of 13 amino acids. Trimming stripped 6 bases from V and 1 base from J, with 9 bases between. CDR1 and CDR2 from the germline V gene are SGHTA and FQGNSA. CDR3 coding DNA: TGTGCCAGCAGTACCCCGGGCCAAGAGACCCAGTACTTC. Translation gives CASSTPGQETQYF.

This clonotype turned up a few times. CDR3 sequence (DNA): TGTGCCTGGAGCTCTTTCGGAGGGAACACCGGGGAGCTGTTTTTT. This translates into CAWSSFGGNTGELFF. V usage is TRBV30 and J usage is TRBJ2-2; D possibly corresponds to TRBD2 (5 bases). From germline, CDR1 is GTSNPN and CDR2 SVGIG (reference sequence). Deletions cut 3 bases from V and 1 base from J, with 12 bases between. This CDR3 is built from 15 residues.

This sequence joins TRBV12-3 or TRBV12-4 and TRBJ1-4; D ambiguous. CDR3 size: 13 residues. The V gene lost 0 bases and the J gene lost 8 bases, with 7 bases spanning the gap. The CDR3: CASSLAIREKLFF. The DNA for the CDR3 is TGTGCCAGCAGTTTAGCTATCCGGGAAAAACTGTTTTTT.

This clonotype was observed a few times. The CDR3 bases are TGTGCCGCTTCGAGACAAGCGGGGGCGCAAGATACGCAGTATTTT. It is translated as CAASRQAGAQDTQYF. The chain links TRBV6-6 to TRBJ2-3; TRBD2 matches at 8 bases. V was pared by 11 bases and J by 5 bases, with 15 bases of the junction left unmatched. The CDR3 spans 15 residues. The germline V gene encodes CDR1 MNHNY and CDR2 SVGAGI (reference sequence).

This clonotype was counted ten times or more. The V call is TRBV6-2 or TRBV6-3, the J call TRBJ2-1; tentatively, D is TRBD2 (5 bases). The CDR3 is made up of 12 amino acids. Per germline, CDR1 MNHEY and CDR2 SVGEGT. V was pared by 7 bases and J by 6 bases, with 10 bases between. CDR3 sequence reads: CASTLRGNEQFF. For the CDR3, the DNA is TGTGCCAGCACCCTTCGGGGCAATGAGCAGTTCTTC.

The rearrangement uses TRBV7-9 and TRBJ2-2, with D possibly matching TRBD1 (8 bases). V lost 5 bases, J lost 5 bases, and 18 bases lay in between. From germline, CDR1 is SEHNR and CDR2 FQNEAQ (reference sequence). The CDR3 totals 16 residues. In nucleotides, the CDR3 is TGTGCCAGCAGCGCACAGGGGGGGGAAGTTACCGGGGAGCTGTTTTTT. This gives the protein CASSAQGGEVTGELFF.

This clonotype has ten or more counts. The chain carries TRBV28 and TRBJ2-7; D tentatively reads TRBD1 or TRBD2 (7 bases each). Germline lookup yields CDR1 MDHEN and CDR2 SYDVKM. Trimming shortened V by 6 bases and J by 6 bases, and 21 bases separated the two germline ends. The CDR3 is made up of 15 amino acids. This CDR3 reads CASSRGGSPMGEQYF. CDR3 nucleotides: TGTGCCAGCAGCAGGGGGGGTAGCCCCATGGGCGAGCAGTACTTC.

This clonotype has a count of ten or more. V usage is TRBV28 and J usage is TRBJ2-4; 8 bases are a match to TRBD2. This CDR3 comprises 11 residues. The junction had 7 bases not matched to a gene; V was cut back by 6 bases and J by 15 bases. CDR1 and CDR2 (germline): MDHEN, SYDVKM. The CDR3 spells CASRSREDVYF. The CDR3, as DNA: TGTGCCAGCAGATCGCGGGAGGATGTGTACTTC.

V usage is TRBV7-2 and J usage is TRBJ2-5; D is possibly TRBD1 or TRBD2 (5 bases each). Trimming shortened V by 4 bases and J by 7 bases, and 19 bases separated the two germline ends. The CDR3 has 15 amino acids. Germline CDR1 reads SGHTA; CDR2 reads FQGNSA. In nucleotides, the CDR3 is TGTGCCAGCAGCTCCCCGGGACCCCTTACGGTGACCCAGTACTTC. Residues: CASSSPGPLTVTQYF.

This clonotype appeared a few times. The CDR3 loop reads CATSHTIAGVLNEQFF. In DNA form, the CDR3 reads TGTGCCACCAGCCACACGATAGCGGGAGTACTAAATGAGCAGTTCTTC. J is TRBJ2-1 and V is TRBV24-1; 9 bases align to TRBD2. CDR1 KGHDR and CDR2 SFDVKD come from the germline V gene. V was pared by 7 bases and J by 7 bases, with 13 bases of the junction left unmatched. The CDR3 consists of 16 residues.

This chain connects TRBV24-1 to TRBJ1-5; D unclear. Deletions cut 5 bases from V and 0 bases from J, with 7 bases between. Germline V gives CDR1 KGHDR, CDR2 SFDVKD. The CDR3 consists of 14 residues. The CDR3 sequence: CATSARVSNQPQHF. As DNA, the CDR3 is TGTGCCACCAGTGCGCGGGTTAGCAATCAGCCCCAGCATTTT.

The chain is built from TRBV7-2 and TRBJ2-5, with 8 bases matching TRBD1. The CDR3 extends over 17 amino acids. Germline V gene sequence: CDR1 SGHTA, CDR2 FQGNSA. Trimming removed 5 bases from V and 1 base from J; junction bases left unmatched: 12. CDR3 DNA: TGTGCCAGCAGCGTACATATCGGGACAGGCGCCCAAGAGACCCAGTACTTC. As protein: CASSVHIGTGAQETQYF. Based on the CDR3 plus reference TRBV7-2 and TRBJ2-5, the full variable domain is GAGVSQSPSNKVTEKGKDVELRCDPISGHTALYWYRQSLGQGLEFLIYFQGNSAPDKSGLPSDRFSAERTGGSVSTLTIQRTQQEDSAVYLCASSVHIGTGAQETQYFGPGTRLLVL.